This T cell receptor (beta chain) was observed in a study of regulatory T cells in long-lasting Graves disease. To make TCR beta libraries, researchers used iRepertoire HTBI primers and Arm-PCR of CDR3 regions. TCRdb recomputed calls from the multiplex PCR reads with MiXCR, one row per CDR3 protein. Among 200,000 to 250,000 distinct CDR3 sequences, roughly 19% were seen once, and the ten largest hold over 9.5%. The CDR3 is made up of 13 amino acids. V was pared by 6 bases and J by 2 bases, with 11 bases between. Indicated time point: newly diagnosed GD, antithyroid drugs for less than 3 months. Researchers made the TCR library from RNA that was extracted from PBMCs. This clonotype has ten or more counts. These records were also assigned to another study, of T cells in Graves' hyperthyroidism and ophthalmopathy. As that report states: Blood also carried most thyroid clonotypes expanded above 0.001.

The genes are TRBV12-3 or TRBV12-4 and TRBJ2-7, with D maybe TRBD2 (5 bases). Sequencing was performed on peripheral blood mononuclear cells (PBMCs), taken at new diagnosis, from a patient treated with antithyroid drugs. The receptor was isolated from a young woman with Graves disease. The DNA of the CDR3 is TGTGCCAGCAGCCACGGGGTTACCTACGAGCAGTACTTC. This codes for CASSHGVTYEQYF.